A single sample gave rise to the 4 T cell receptor beta chains below, sequenced in a study of response to subunit inactivated influenza vaccine. MiXCR, applied by TCRdb to the RT-PCR reads, yields one record per CDR3 protein. The sample shows around 160,000 distinct CDR3 sequences, about 11% of them seen only once. Sequences were derived from non-naive T cells sorted from PBMCs, sampled roughly 48 days after vaccination. The receptors here all came from a man aged 50 to 60 who received an inactivated influenza vaccine.

The chain employs TRBV6-1 and TRBJ1-4; possible D gene TRBD1, 6 bases. Trimming shortened V by 2 bases and J by 5 bases, and 12 bases separated the two germline ends. This CDR3 contains 15 residues. CDR1 is MNHNS and CDR2 is SASEGT in the germline V gene. The CDR3 sequence: CASSELDRSNEKLFF. CDR3 in DNA: TGTGCCAGCAGTGAATTAGACAGGTCAAATGAAAAACTGTTTTTT.

This clonotype was counted ten times or more. This chain joins TRBV11-1 and TRBJ2-4; TRBD2 agrees at 11 bases. The germline V gene has CDR1 SGHAT and CDR2 FQDESV (reference sequence). V was clipped by 4 bases and J by 8 bases; unmatched bases: 16. The CDR3 has 18 residues. The CDR3 nucleotides are TGTGCCAGCAGCTCGTTAAGCCCCGGTTCTAGCGGGGGGTACATTCAGTACTTC. Translation: CASSSLSPGSSGGYIQYF.

This clonotype showed up many times. V gene TRBV5-1 combines with J gene TRBJ2-2; TRBD2 matches at 8 bases. Germline CDR1 SGHRS, CDR2 YFSETQ. CDR3 length equals 17 residues. V shed 0 bases, J shed 3 bases, and the junction held 7 bases outside the gene matches. The CDR3 DNA reads as TGCGCCAGCAGCTTGGTAGTAGCGGGATTTGACACCGGGGAGCTGTTTTTT. It is translated as CASSLVVAGFDTGELFF.

The J gene is TRBJ2-7, the V gene TRBV2; 9 bases align to TRBD2. CDR1 SNHLY and CDR2 FYNNEI come from the germline V gene. The trim removed 6 bases at V and 2 bases at J, leaving 2 bases unmatched. The CDR3 covers 13 residues. DNA for the CDR3: TGTGCCAGCAGGCGGACTAGCGCCTACGAGCAGTACTTC. Amino acid sequence: CASRRTSAYEQYF.